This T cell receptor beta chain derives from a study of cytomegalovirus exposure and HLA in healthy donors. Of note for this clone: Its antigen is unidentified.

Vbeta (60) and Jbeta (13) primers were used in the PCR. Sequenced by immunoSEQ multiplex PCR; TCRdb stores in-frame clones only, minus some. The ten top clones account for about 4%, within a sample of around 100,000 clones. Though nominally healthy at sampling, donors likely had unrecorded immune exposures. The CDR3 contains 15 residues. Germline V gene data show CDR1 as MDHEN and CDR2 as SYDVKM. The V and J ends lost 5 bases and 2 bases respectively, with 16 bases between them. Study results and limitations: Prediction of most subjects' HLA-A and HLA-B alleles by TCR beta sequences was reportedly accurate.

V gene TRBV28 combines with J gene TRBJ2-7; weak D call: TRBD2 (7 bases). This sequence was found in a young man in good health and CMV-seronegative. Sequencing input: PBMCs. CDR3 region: CASSPAGHLTYEQYF. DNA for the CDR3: TGTGCCAGCAGTCCAGCGGGACACCTAACCTACGAGCAGTACTTC.